This T cell receptor (beta chain) was profiled in a study of T cell responses to AZD1222 COVID-19 vaccine. Study-wide findings and caveats: The breadth and depth of Spike-specific TCRs increased once two AZD1222 doses had been given. Spike was spanned by vaccine-associated CD4 TCRs, which were dominant at 160-218 and 743-854. Donor demographics were predominantly white British with a female majority; clonal diversity may be underestimated.

Clones were sequenced by immunoSEQ multiplex PCR, and TCRdb holds only the in-frame ones, with some missing. The sample includes approximately 270,000 clones, 94% of them seen just once. Regarding this clone: Its specificity is unknown.

Both about-4-week and about-12-week second-dose recipients were combined. Trimming pared 4 bases from V and 8 bases from J, leaving 14 bases between. This CDR3 region has 13 residues. Germline assignment: CDR1 WNHNN and CDR2 SYGVQD (reference sequence). The source of this sequence is an adult who received the AZD1222 COVID-19 vaccine. The V call is TRBV10-1, the J call TRBJ1-2; TRBD1 is a possible D gene (5 bases). This material consisted of peripheral blood, taken 28 days after the second AZD1222 dose. Here the CDR3 reads CASSGGSSSGYTF. The CDR3 DNA follows: TGCGCCAGCAGTGGGGGGTCCTCAAGCGGCTACACCTTC.